Shown below are 8 T cell receptor beta chains from a single sample sequenced in a study of Tregs in tolerant kidney transplant recipients. Their target antigens are unknown. Data came from immunoSEQ multiplex PCR; TCRdb stores just in-frame clones and leaves some out. The sample has about 19,000 clones; about two thirds are singletons. Sequenced input: Tregs from blood cultured with allogeneic cells. These receptors were taken from a human donor in good health.

The CDR3 DNA reads TGTGCCAGCAGATCCGGGACTAGCGGGTCCAGCTCCTACAATGAGCAGTTCTTC. It encodes CASRSGTSGSSSYNEQFF. The chain couples TRBV2 to TRBJ2-1; 12 positions match TRBD2. The ends lost 6 bases at V and 0 bases at J; junction bases unmatched: 9. Germline V gene lookup returns CDR1 SNHLY and CDR2 FYNNEI. This CDR3 region has 18 residues.

The gene calls are TRBV25-1 and TRBJ1-2; D not certain. The CDR3 runs 15 residues. The germline V gene encodes CDR1 MGHDK and CDR2 SYGVNS. V dropped 6 bases and J dropped 5 bases, with 19 bases sitting between them. The CDR3 bases are TGTGCCAGCAGCACCGCTCGGACCGGTCCTTATGGCTACACCTTC. This encodes CASSTARTGPYGYTF.

This clone was recorded a few times. The gene calls are TRBV2 and TRBJ2-3; possible D gene TRBD1, 6 bases. Per germline, CDR1 SNHLY and CDR2 FYNNEI. With 11 bases removed from V and 2 bases from J, the gap between germline ends came to 20 bases. This CDR3 spans 15 amino acids. The CDR3 is CADTRSGHHTDTQYF. CDR3 bases: TGTGCCGACACCCGGTCGGGACATCACACAGATACGCAGTATTTT. Filled out from reference TRBV2 and TRBJ2-3, the complete variable domain reads EPEVTQTPSHQVTQMGQEVILRCVPISNHLYFYWYRQILGQKVEFLVSFYNNEISEKSEIFDDQFSVERPDGSNFTLKIRSTKLEDSAMYFCADTRSGHHTDTQYFGPGTRLTVL.

The CDR3 sequence is CASSFTYEQYF. The CDR3 DNA is TGTGCCAGCAGCTTTACCTACGAGCAGTACTTC. This chain joins TRBV5-5 and TRBJ2-7; D uncertain. CDR1 is SGHKS, CDR2 YYEKEE, per germline (reference sequence). V lost 2 bases to trimming and J lost 2 bases, with 2 bases between them. CDR3 length: 11 residues. The variable domain in full, completed from reference TRBV5-5 and TRBJ2-7, reads DAGVTQSPTHLIKTRGQQVTLRCSPISGHKSVSWYQQVLGQGPQFIFQYYEKEERGRGNFPDRFSARQFPNYSSELNVNALLLGDSALYLCASSFTYEQYFGPGTRLTVT.

This chain connects TRBV10-1 to TRBJ1-2, with a possible D match to TRBD1 (6 bases). Germline-derived CDR1 and CDR2 are WNHNN and SYGVQD (reference sequence). Trimming cost V 4 bases and J 4 bases, with 13 bases left between them. CDR3 length: 14 residues. CDR3 sequence reads: CASSATTGIYGYTF. CDR3 DNA sequence: TGCGCCAGCAGTGCCACAACAGGGATCTATGGCTACACCTTC.

The chain joins TRBV9 to TRBJ2-3; 10 positions agree with TRBD2. CDR1 SGDLS and CDR2 YYNGEE come from the germline V gene. V gave up 3 bases and J gave up 2 bases; unmatched junction bases: 12. The CDR3 is 18 amino acids. The CDR3 here is CASSEGWLAGATTDTQYF. As DNA, the CDR3 is TGTGCCAGCAGCGAAGGTTGGCTAGCGGGAGCGACCACAGATACGCAGTATTTT.

The CDR3 region has the DNA TGTGCCAGCAGCGCCCCAGTACAGGCACACGAGCCCCAGCATTTT. Protein product: CASSAPVQAHEPQHF. The chain is built from TRBV7-2 and TRBJ1-5; tentative D call: TRBD1 (5 bases). The CDR3 runs to 15 residues. V lost 5 bases and J 8 bases, leaving 19 bases between the germline ends. Germline V CDR1 and CDR2: SGHTA, FQGNSA.

The genes are TRBV11-2 and TRBJ1-2; 10 positions agree with TRBD1. V was clipped by 5 bases and J by 8 bases; unmatched bases: 2. CDR3 size: 12 residues. Germline V gives CDR1 SGHAT, CDR2 FQNNGV. CDR3 residues: CASSEDRGGYTF. The CDR3 nucleotides are TGTGCCAGCAGCGAGGACAGGGGGGGCTACACCTTC.